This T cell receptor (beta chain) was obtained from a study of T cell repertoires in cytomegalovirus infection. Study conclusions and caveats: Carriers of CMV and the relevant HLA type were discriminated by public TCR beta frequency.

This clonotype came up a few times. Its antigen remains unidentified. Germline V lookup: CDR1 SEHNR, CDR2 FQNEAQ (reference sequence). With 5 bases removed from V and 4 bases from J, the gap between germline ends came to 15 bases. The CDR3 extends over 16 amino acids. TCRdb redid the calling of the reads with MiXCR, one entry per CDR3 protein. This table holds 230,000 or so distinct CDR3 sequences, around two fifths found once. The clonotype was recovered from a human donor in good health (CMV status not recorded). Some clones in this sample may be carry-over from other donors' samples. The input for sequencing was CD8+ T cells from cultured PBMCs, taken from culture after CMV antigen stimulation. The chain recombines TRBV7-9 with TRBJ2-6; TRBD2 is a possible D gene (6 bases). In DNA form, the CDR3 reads TGTGCCAGCAGCCCCGGAGGGTTGAGAGGGGCCAACGTCCTGACTTTC. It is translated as CASSPGGLRGANVLTF.